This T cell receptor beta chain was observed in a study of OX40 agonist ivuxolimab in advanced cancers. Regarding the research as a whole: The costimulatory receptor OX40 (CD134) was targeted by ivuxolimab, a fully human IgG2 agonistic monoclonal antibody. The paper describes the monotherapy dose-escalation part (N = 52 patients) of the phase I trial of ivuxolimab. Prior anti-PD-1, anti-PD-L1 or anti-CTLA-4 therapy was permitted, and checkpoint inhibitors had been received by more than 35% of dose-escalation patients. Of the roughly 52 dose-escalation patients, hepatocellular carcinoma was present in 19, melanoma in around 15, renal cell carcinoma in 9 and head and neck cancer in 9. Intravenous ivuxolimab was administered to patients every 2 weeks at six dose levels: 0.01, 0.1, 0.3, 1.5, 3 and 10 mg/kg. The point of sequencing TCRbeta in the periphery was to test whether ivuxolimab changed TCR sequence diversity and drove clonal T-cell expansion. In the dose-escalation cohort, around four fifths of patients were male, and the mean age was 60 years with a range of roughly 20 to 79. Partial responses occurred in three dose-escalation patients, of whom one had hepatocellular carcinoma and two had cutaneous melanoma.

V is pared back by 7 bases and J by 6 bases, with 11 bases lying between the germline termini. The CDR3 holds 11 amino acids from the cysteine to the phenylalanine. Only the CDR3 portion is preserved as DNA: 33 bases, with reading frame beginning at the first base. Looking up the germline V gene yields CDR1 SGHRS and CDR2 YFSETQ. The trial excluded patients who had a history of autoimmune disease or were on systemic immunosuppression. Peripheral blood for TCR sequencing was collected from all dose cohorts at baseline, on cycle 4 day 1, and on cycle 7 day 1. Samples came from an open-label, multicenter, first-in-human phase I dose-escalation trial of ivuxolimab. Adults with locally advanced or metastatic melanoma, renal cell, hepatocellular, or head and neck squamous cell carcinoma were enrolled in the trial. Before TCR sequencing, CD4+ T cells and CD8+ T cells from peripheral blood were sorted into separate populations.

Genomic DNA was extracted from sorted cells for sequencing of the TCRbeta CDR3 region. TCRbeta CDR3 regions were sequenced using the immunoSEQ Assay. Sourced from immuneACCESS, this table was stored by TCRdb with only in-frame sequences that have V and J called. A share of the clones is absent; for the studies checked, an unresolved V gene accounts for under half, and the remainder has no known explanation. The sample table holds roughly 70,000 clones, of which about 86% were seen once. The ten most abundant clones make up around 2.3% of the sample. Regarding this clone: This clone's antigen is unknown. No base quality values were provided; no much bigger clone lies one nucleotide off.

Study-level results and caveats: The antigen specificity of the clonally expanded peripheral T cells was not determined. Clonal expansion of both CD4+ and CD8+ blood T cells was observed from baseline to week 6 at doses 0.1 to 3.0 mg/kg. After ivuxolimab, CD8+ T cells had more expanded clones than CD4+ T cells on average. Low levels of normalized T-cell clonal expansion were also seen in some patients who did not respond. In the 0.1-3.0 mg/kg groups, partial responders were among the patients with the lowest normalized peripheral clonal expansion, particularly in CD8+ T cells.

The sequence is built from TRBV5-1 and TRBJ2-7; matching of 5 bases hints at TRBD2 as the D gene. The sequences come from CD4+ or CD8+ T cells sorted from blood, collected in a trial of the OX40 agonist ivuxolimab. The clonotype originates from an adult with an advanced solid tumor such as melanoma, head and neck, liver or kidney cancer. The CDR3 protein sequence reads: CASSAEGEQYF. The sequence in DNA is TGCGCCAGCTCTGCAGAGGGCGAGCAGTACTTC.